This T cell receptor beta chain was recorded in a study of blood T cell repertoires in COVID-19. Study at large: COVID-19 samples from acute and convalescent phases originated in the United States, Italy and Spain. PBMCs, B-cell-depleted T cells, or T cells provided the cDNA or gDNA that made up the material.

Either two negative PCRs, clearance, or symptom resolution qualified Cohort 3 donors as recovered. Per the authors' pipeline: Counts of nucleated cells, estimated from reference gene primer amplification, were obtained. Data came from immunoSEQ multiplex PCR; TCRdb stores just in-frame clones and leaves some out. That table supplies the V and J calls and clone size; D and trimming were determined from the DNA. Of roughly 240,000 clones in the sample, more than 75% were seen once. V lost 1 base and J lost 2; bases outside the gene matches: 4. The germline gives CDR1 SNHLY, CDR2 FYNNEI. This CDR3 has 16 amino acids.

The source of this sequence is a woman between 50 and 59 years old who had recovered from COVID-19. Specimen: PBMCs or T cells enriched from blood (not recorded which). This chain connects TRBV2 to TRBJ2-2; 7 nucleotides line up with TRBD1. The CDR3: CASSEGRGTNTGELFF. In nucleotides, the CDR3 is TGTGCCAGCAGTGAAGGCAGGGGGACAAACACCGGGGAGCTGTTTTTT. Using reference TRBV2 and TRBJ2-2 for the parts outside the CDR3, the full variable domain is EPEVTQTPSHQVTQMGQEVILRCVPISNHLYFYWYRQILGQKVEFLVSFYNNEISEKSEIFDDQFSVERPDGSNFTLKIRSTKLEDSAMYFCASSEGRGTNTGELFFGEGSRLTVL.